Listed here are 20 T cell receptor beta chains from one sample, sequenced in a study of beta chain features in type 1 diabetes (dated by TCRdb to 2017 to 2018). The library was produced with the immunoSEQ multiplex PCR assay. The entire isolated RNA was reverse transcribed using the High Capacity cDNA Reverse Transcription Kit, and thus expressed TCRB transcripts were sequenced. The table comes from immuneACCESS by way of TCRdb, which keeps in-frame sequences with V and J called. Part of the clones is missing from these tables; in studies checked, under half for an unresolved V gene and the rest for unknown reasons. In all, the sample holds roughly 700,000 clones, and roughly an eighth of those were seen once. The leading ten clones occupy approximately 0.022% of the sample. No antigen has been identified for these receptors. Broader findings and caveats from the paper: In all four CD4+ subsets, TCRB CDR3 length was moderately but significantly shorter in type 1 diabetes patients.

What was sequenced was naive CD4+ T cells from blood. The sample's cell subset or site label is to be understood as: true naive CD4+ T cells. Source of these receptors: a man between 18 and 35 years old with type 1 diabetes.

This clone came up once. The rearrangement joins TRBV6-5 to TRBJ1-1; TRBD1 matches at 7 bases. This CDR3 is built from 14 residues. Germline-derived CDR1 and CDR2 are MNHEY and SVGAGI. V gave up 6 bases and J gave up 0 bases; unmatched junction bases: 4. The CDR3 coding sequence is TGTGCCAGCAGCCCGGGACAGCTGAACACTGAAGCTTTCTTT. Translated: CASSPGQLNTEAFF.

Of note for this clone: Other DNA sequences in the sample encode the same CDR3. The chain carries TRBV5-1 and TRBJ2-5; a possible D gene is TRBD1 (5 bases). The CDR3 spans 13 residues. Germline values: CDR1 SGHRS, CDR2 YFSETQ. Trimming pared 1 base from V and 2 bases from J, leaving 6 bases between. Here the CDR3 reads CASSLYRQETQYF. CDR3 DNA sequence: TGCGCCAGCAGCTTGTACAGGCAAGAGACCCAGTACTTC.

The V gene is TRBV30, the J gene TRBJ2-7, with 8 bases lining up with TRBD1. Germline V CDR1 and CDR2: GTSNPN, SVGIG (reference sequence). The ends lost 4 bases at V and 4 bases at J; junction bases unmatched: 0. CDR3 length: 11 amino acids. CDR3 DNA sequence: TGTGCCTGGAACAGGGGGTACGAGCAGTACTTC. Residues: CAWNRGYEQYF.

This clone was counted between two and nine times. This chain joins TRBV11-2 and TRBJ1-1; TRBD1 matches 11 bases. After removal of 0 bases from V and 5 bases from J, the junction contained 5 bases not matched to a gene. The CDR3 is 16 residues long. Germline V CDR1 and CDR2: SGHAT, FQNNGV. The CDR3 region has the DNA TGTGCCAGCAGCTTAGATCGACGGGACAGGGGGACTGAAGCTTTCTTT. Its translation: CASSLDRRDRGTEAFF.

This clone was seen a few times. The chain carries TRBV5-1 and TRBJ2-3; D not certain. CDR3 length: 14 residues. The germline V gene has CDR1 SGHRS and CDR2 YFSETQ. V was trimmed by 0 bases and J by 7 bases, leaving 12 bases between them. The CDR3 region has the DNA TGCGCCAGCAGCTTGGCCGGGCTGTCCCATACGCAGTATTTT. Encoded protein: CASSLAGLSHTQYF.

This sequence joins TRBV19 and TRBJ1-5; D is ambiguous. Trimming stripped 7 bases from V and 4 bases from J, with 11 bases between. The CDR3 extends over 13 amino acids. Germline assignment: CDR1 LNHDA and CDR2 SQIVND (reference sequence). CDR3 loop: CASKPHSNQPQHF. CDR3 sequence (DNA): TGTGCCAGTAAACCACATAGTAATCAGCCCCAGCATTTT. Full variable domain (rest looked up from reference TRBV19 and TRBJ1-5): DGGITQSPKYLFRKEGQNVTLSCEQNLNHDAMYWYRQDPGQGLRLIYYSQIVNDFQKGDIAEGYSVSREKKESFPLTVTSAQKNPTAFYLCASKPHSNQPQHFGDGTRLSIL.

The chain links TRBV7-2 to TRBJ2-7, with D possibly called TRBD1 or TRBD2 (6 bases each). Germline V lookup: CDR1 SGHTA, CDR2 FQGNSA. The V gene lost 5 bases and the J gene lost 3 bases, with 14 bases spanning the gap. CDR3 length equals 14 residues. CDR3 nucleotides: TGTGCCAGCAGCCTAGGGGGGTTAGGCTACGAGCAGTACTTC. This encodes CASSLGGLGYEQYF.

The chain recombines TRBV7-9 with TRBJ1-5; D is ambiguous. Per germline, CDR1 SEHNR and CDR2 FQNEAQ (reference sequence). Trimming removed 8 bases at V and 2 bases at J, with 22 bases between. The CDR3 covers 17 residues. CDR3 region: CASRRNRWTEGNQPQHF. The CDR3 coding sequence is TGTGCCAGCCGGAGGAACCGCTGGACCGAAGGCAATCAGCCCCAGCATTTT.

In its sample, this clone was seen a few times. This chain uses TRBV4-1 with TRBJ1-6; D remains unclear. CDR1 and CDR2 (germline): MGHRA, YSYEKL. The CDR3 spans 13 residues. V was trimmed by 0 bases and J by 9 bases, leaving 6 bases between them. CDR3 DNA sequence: TGCGCCAGCAGCCAAGATACCTCTTCACCCCTCCACTTT. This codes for CASSQDTSSPLHF.

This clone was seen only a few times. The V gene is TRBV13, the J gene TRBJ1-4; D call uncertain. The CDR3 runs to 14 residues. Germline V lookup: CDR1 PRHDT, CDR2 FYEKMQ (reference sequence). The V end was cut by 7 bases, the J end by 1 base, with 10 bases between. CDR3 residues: CASTRSLTNEKLFF. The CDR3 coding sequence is TGTGCCAGCACCAGGAGCCTAACTAATGAAAAACTGTTTTTT.

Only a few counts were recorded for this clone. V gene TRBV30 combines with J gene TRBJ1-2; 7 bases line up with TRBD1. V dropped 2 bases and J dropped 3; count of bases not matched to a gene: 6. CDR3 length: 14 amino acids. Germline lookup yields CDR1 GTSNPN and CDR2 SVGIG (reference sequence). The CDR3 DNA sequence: TGTGCCTGGAGTCGAACAGGGGACGACTATGGCTACACCTTC. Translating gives CAWSRTGDDYGYTF.

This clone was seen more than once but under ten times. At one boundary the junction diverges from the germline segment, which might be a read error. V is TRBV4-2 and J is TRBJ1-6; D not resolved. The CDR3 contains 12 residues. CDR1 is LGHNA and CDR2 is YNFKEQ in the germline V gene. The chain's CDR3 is CASSQVDRYPLF. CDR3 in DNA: TGTGCCAGCAGCCAAGTTGACCGCTACCCCCTCTTT.

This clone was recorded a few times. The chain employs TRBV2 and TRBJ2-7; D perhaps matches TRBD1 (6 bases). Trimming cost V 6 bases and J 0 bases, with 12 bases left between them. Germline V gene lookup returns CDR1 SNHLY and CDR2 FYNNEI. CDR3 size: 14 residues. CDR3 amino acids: CASSQGMGSYEQYF. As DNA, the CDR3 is TGTGCCAGCAGCCAGGGGATGGGCTCCTACGAGCAGTACTTC.

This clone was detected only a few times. In nucleotides, the CDR3 is TGTGCCTGGAGTGTAGGCTTTGGGGGACAAGAGACCCAGTACTTC. It encodes CAWSVGFGGQETQYF. The chain uses TRBV30 and TRBJ2-5; either TRBD1 or TRBD2 may fit D (5 bases each). V lost 0 bases, J lost 2 bases, and 13 bases lay in between. Germline CDR1 reads GTSNPN; CDR2 reads SVGIG (reference sequence). The CDR3 consists of 15 residues. The complete variable domain, with remaining parts taken from reference TRBV30 and TRBJ2-5, reads SQTIHQWPATLVQPVGSPLSLECTVEGTSNPNLYWYRQAAGRGLQLLFYSVGIGQISSEVPQNLSASRPQDRQFILSSKKLLLSDSGFYLCAWSVGFGGQETQYFGPGTRLLVL.

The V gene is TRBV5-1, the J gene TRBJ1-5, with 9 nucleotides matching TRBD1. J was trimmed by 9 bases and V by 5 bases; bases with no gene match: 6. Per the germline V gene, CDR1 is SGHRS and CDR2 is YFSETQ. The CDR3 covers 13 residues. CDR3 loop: CASRRDRERPQHF. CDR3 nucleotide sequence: TGCGCCAGCAGACGGGACAGGGAACGGCCCCAGCATTTT.

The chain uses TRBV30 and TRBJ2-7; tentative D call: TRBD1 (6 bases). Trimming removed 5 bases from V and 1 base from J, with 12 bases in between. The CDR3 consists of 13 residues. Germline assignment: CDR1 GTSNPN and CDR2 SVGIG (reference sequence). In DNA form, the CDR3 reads TGTGCCTGGGTATCAGGGGCTTCCTACGAGCAGTACTTC. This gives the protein CAWVSGASYEQYF.

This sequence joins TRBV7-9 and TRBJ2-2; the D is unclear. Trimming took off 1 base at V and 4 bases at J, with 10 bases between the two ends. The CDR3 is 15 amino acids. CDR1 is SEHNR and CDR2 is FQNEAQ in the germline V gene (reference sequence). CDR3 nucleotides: TGTGCCAGCAGCTTAGGGGGATCGGTCACCGGGGAGCTGTTTTTT. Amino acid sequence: CASSLGGSVTGELFF.

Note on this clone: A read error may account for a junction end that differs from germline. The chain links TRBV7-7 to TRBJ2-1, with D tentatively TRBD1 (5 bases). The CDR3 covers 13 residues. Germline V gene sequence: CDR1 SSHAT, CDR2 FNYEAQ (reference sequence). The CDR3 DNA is TGTGCTAGCAGCCAGGGCCACGGAGATGAGCAGTTCTTC. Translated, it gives CASSQGHGDEQFF.

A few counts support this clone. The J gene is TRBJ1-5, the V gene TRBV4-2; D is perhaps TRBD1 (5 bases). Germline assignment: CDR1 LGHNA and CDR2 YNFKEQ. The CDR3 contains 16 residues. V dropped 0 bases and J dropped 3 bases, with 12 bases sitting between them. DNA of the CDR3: TGTGCCAGCAGCCAAGAGATTGGGGGAAACAATCAGCCCCAGCATTTT. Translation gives CASSQEIGGNNQPQHF.

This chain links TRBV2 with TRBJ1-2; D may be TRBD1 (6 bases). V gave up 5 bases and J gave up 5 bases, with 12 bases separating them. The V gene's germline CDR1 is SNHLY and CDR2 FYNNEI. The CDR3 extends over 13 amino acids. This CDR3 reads CASSKTGLYGYTF. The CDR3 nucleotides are TGTGCCAGCAGTAAGACAGGTCTATATGGCTACACCTTC.